These T cell receptor beta chains were read from a single sample in a study of shared clonotypes between healthy human individuals. Assay: immunoSEQ multiplex PCR; the TCRdb copy retains only in-frame clones and omits some. The data contain around 2.1 million clones, around 93% of them singletons. The specimen was naive CD8+ T cells from PBMCs. The receptors were sampled from a man aged 18 to 35 in good health. Some clones in this sample may be carry-over from other donors' samples. Both conserved end residues are part of each CDR3. A D gene is named only where the DNA matches it firmly. Rows give clone size only sometimes, using once, few, many, or a class for an expanded clone.

j_gene,d_gene,v_gene,abundance,CDR3nt,CDR3aa
TRBJ1-1,TRBD1,TRBV19,.,TGTGCCAGTAGAGGGGGCAACACTGAAGCTTTCTTT,CASRGGNTEAFF
TRBJ2-7,.,TRBV4-3,once,TGCGCCAGCAGCCAAGATATGGGGTCGAGTATAAGGTCCTACGAGCAGTACTTC,CASSQDMGSSIRSYEQYF
TRBJ2-5,TRBD2,TRBV28,.,TGTGCCAGCAGGTTGTCCTTAGCGGGAGTCCAAGAGACCCAGTACTTC,CASRLSLAGVQETQYF
TRBJ1-2,.,TRBV30,.,TGTGCCTGGAGATCCGGCAGGCGGACCTATGGCTACACCTTC,CAWRSGRRTYGYTF
TRBJ2-7,.,TRBV9,.,TGTGCCAGCAGCGTAGGGGTCACCTACGAGCAGTACTTC,CASSVGVTYEQYF
TRBJ1-1,.,TRBV7-9,few,TGTGCCAGTGAACGGGGGGCGGACACTGAAGCTTTCTTT,CASERGADTEAFF
TRBJ1-1,.,TRBV7-8,.,TGTGCCAGCAGCCCACAGGTGTCCAAATACACTGAAGCTTTCTTT,CASSPQVSKYTEAFF
TRBJ2-2,.,TRBV29-1,.,TGCAGCGGGACCGGGGCAAACACCGGGGAGCTGTTTTTT,CSGTGANTGELFF
TRBJ1-1,.,TRBV7-8,.,TGTGCCAGCAGCTTAGCTACGGGTGACAACGAATTGGACACTGAAGCTTTCTTT,CASSLATGDNELDTEAFF
TRBJ1-4,.,TRBV7-8,few,TGTGCCAGCAGCTTAGTTCAACACGAAAAACTGTTTTTT,CASSLVQHEKLFF